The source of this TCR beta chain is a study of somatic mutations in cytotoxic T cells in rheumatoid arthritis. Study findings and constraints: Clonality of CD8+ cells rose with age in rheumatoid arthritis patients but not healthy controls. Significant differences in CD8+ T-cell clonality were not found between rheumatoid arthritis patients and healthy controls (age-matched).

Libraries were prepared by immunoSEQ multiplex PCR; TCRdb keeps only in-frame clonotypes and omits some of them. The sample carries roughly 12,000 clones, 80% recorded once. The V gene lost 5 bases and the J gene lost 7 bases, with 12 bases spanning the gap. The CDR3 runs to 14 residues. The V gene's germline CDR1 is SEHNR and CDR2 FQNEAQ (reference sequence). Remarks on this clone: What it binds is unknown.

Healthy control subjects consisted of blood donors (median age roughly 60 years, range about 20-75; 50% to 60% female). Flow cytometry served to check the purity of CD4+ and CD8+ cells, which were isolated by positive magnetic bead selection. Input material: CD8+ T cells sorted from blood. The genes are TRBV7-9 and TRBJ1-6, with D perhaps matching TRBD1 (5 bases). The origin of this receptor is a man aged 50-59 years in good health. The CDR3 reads CASSRTGGNSPLHF. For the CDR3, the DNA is TGTGCCAGCAGCAGGACCGGGGGAAATTCACCCCTCCACTTT. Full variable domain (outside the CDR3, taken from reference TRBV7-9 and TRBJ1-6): DTGVSQNPRHKITKRGQNVTFRCDPISEHNRLYWYRQTLGQGPEFLTYFQNEAQLEKSRLLSDRFSAERPKGSFSTLEIQRTEQGDSAMYLCASSRTGGNSPLHFGNGTRLTVT.